These 18 T cell receptor beta chains were all obtained from the same sample, sequenced in a study of blood T cells in healthy people across ages. Combining a sample-barcoded 5' primer with a J-beta primer mix, a second PCR ran for roughly 6 to 12 cycles. TCRdb reprocessed the 5' RACE reads via MiXCR and lists one record per CDR3 protein. This sample has about 1.1 million distinct CDR3 sequences, with approximately 38% found just once. The sequencing sample was made of blood. These receptors all come from a man in his late teens or twenties in good health.

The rearrangement joins TRBV6-1 to TRBJ1-2, with D possibly matching TRBD1 (6 bases). The V and J ends lost 3 bases and 6 bases respectively, with 11 bases between them. The CDR3 runs 13 residues. The V gene's germline CDR1 is MNHNS and CDR2 SASEGT. This chain's CDR3 is CASSDHRDHGYTF. The CDR3 DNA reads TGTGCCAGCAGTGACCACAGGGATCATGGCTACACCTTC.

The chain is built from TRBV9 and TRBJ1-6; weak D call: TRBD1 (5 bases). Germline loops: CDR1 SGDLS, CDR2 YYNGEE. CDR3 length: 13 amino acids. V was shortened by 3 bases and J by 7 bases, with 8 bases between the two germline ends. The chain's CDR3 is CASSGTFNSPLHF. In nucleotides, the CDR3 is TGTGCCAGCAGCGGGACATTCAATTCACCCCTCCACTTT.

With respect to this clonotype: An end of the junction differs from the germline gene, which may be a read error. This rearrangement joins TRBV20-1 to TRBJ2-3; the match to TRBD2 covers 8 bases. Germline V gene lookup returns CDR1 DFQATT and CDR2 SNEGSKA (reference sequence). The CDR3 length is 15 residues. CDR3 sequence (DNA): TGCAGTGCTAGAGAATGGCGGGGGGATACAGATGCGCAGTATTTT. Encoded protein: CSAREWRGDTDAQYF.

This rearrangement joins TRBV20-1 to TRBJ2-7; 10 bases are shared with TRBD2. The length of the CDR3 is 15 residues. From germline, CDR1 is DFQATT and CDR2 SNEGSKA (reference sequence). Trimming at V came to 0 bases and at J to 7 bases, leaving 9 bases not matched to a gene. The CDR3 DNA sequence: TGCAGTGCTAGAGACCCTAGCGGGGGTGGGGATGAGCAGTACTTC. Protein sequence: CSARDPSGGGDEQYF.

This clonotype was detected a few times. The chain has TRBV9 and TRBJ1-2; possibly TRBD1 for D (6 bases). V lost 4 bases, J lost 8 bases, and 15 bases lay in between. The CDR3 contains 13 residues. In germline, CDR1 is SGDLS, CDR2 YYNGEE. CDR3 sequence (DNA): TGTGCCAGCAGCCCCGGGGGGGCTATGGGCTACACCTTC. It codes for CASSPGGAMGYTF.

A few counts support this clonotype. J is TRBJ2-3 and V is TRBV29-1; 7 nucleotides line up with TRBD1. With 6 bases clipped from V and 3 bases from J, the junction kept 6 bases outside the gene matches. The CDR3 consists of 13 residues. In germline, CDR1 is SQVTM, CDR2 ANQGSEA. The CDR3 coding sequence is TGCAGCGTGGGACAGAGATTAACAGATACGCAGTATTTT. This translates into CSVGQRLTDTQYF.

In regard to this clonotype: Its ends do not fully match the called genes, so a read error is possible. The chain has TRBV16 and TRBJ1-2; D not resolved. There are 12 residues in the CDR3. Germline assignment: CDR1 KGHSY and CDR2 FQNENV. The CDR3 loop reads CACSRADYGYTF. CDR3 DNA sequence: TGTGCCTGCAGCCGCGCGGATTATGGCTACACCTTC.

This clonotype was found a few times. V is TRBV12-3 or TRBV12-4 and J is TRBJ1-5; D unclear. Trimming cost V 7 bases and J 3 bases, with 7 bases left between them. This CDR3 is 12 amino acids long. The CDR3 spells CASKQNNQPQHF. The CDR3 bases are TGTGCCAGCAAACAGAACAATCAGCCCCAGCATTTT.

The chain's CDR3 is CASSDGPISGYTF. CDR3 sequence (DNA): TGTGCCAGCAGTGACGGACCGATCTCTGGCTACACCTTC. The chain employs TRBV6-5 and TRBJ1-2; D unresolved. Germline lookup yields CDR1 MNHEY and CDR2 SVGAGI. Trimming took off 5 bases at V and 7 bases at J, with 14 bases between the two ends. The CDR3 extends over 13 amino acids.

The chain combines TRBV4-1 with TRBJ2-5, with 13 nucleotides matching TRBD2. V shed 3 bases, J shed 3 bases, and the junction held 4 bases outside the gene matches. This CDR3 has 16 amino acids. In germline, CDR1 is MGHRA, CDR2 YSYEKL. CDR3 DNA: TGCGCCAGCAGCCAGGGACTAGCGGGGACAAAAGAGACCCAGTACTTC. Translated: CASSQGLAGTKETQYF.

V and J are TRBV7-2 and TRBJ2-5; a possible D gene is TRBD2 (7 bases). CDR1 is SGHTA and CDR2 is FQGNSA in the germline V gene. V shed 1 base and J shed 1 base, with 13 bases lying between them. CDR3 length equals 16 residues. Here the CDR3 reads CASSLVTGRAQETQYF. CDR3 in DNA: TGTGCCAGCAGCTTAGTTACAGGGAGGGCCCAAGAGACCCAGTACTTC.

This clonotype has more than one count but fewer than ten. The chain is built from TRBV7-2 and TRBJ2-5; D remains ambiguous. Germline V lookup: CDR1 SGHTA, CDR2 FQGNSA. The CDR3 extends over 15 amino acids. V was pared by 1 base and J by 4 bases, with 13 bases between. The CDR3 region is CASSLDPESGETQYF. DNA for the CDR3: TGTGCCAGCAGCTTAGACCCGGAGAGTGGAGAGACCCAGTACTTC.

The table lists this clonotype with a few counts. The CDR3 coding sequence is TGTGCCAGCAGCCGACGGACTAACTGGCAAGAGACCCAGTACTTC. It codes for CASSRRTNWQETQYF. The V call is TRBV11-1, the J call TRBJ2-5; a weak D match, TRBD2 (6 bases). The germline gives CDR1 SGHAT, CDR2 FQDESV (reference sequence). The germline V and J ends were trimmed by 5 bases and 2 bases, with 15 bases remaining between them. The CDR3 consists of 15 residues.

V is TRBV20-1 and J is TRBJ2-2; 7 nucleotides agree with TRBD1. The CDR3 has 14 amino acids. CDR1 is DFQATT and CDR2 is SNEGSKA in the germline V gene (reference sequence). Trimming cost V 7 bases and J 6 bases; bases outside gene matches: 11. Here the CDR3 DNA reads TGCAGTGTCGAGGGACAGCTAAGGGCCGGGGAGCTGTTTTTT. Translation gives CSVEGQLRAGELFF.

Details on this clonotype: A junction boundary mismatches the germline segment, possibly from a read error. V usage is TRBV20-1 and J usage is TRBJ1-5, with D maybe TRBD1 (5 bases). There are 16 residues in the CDR3. The germline CDR1 and CDR2 sequences are DFQATT and SNEGSKA (reference sequence). Here the CDR3 DNA reads TGCAGTGCTGGGGGACTTATTGGAGGTAGCAATCAGTCCCAGCATTTT. The encoded protein is CSAGGLIGGSNQSQHF.

This rearrangement joins TRBV6-6 to TRBJ1-6; D gene unclear. This CDR3 is 17 amino acids long. With 5 bases removed from V and 0 bases from J, the gap between germline ends came to 14 bases. Germline V gives CDR1 MNHNY, CDR2 SVGAGI (reference sequence). The CDR3 protein is CASSPRGRSSYNSPLHF. CDR3 bases: TGTGCCAGCAGTCCCCGGGGAAGGAGCTCCTATAATTCACCCCTCCACTTT.

The V and J genes are TRBV29-1 and TRBJ1-1; the D gene is possibly TRBD1 (6 bases). This CDR3 spans 16 amino acids. Trimming took off 6 bases at V and 3 bases at J, with 23 bases between the two ends. Looked up from germline, CDR1 is SQVTM and CDR2 is ANQGSEA. The CDR3, as DNA: TGCAGCGTATACACCCGGGGGCTCGGGGAGGACACTGAAGCTTTCTTT. Amino acid sequence: CSVYTRGLGEDTEAFF. Variable domain in full (rest from reference TRBV29-1 and TRBJ1-1): SAVISQKPSRDICQRGTSLTIQCQVDSQVTMMFWYRQQPGQSLTLIATANQGSEATYESGFVIDKFPISRPNLTFSTLTVSNMSPEDSSIYLCSVYTRGLGEDTEAFFGQGTRLTVV.

The chain combines TRBV7-2 with TRBJ1-5; TRBD1 is a possible D gene (6 bases). Germline V CDR1 and CDR2: SGHTA, FQGNSA. This CDR3 contains 13 residues. V was trimmed by 4 bases and J by 7 bases, leaving 11 bases between them. This CDR3 is CASSSVGGQPQHF. In DNA, the CDR3 is TGTGCCAGCAGCTCAGTAGGGGGACAGCCCCAGCATTTT.